This passage covers 19 T cell receptor beta chains from one sample sequenced in a study of identical twins. Using its own MiXCR run on the 5' RACE reads, TCRdb lists one record per CDR3 protein. The table shows hundreds of thousands of distinct CDR3 sequences, with 5.5% to 7% occurring only once. This same sample was also part of a study on yellow fever vaccine responses in identical twins.

The sequenced sample was memory (CD45RO+) T cells sorted from blood. The receptors originated from a woman aged 18-35 years in good health.

The chain joins TRBV11-1 to TRBJ2-3; 10 bases fit TRBD2. Germline V CDR1 and CDR2: SGHAT, FQDESV (reference sequence). This CDR3 contains 19 residues. V trimming: 4 bases; J trimming: 1 base; junction bases outside the gene matches: 14. The CDR3 reads CASSSRRRGLAGGTDTQYF. The CDR3 DNA follows: TGTGCCAGCAGCTCCCGGCGTAGAGGGCTAGCGGGGGGCACAGATACGCAGTATTTT.

This clonotype has at least ten counts. This rearrangement joins TRBV24-1 to TRBJ2-1, with 8 bases fitting TRBD1. CDR1 and CDR2 from the germline V gene are KGHDR and SFDVKD. V shed 9 bases, J shed 2 bases, and the junction held 11 bases outside the gene matches. The CDR3 runs 16 residues. CDR3 in DNA: TGTGCCACCGCAGCGTCAGGGGGCACAACCTACAATGAGCAGTTCTTC. Translating gives CATAASGGTTYNEQFF.

The chain links TRBV12-3 or TRBV12-4 to TRBJ1-2, with 8 bases matching TRBD1. Germline trimming cut 3 bases from V and 8 bases from J; bases unmatched to any gene: 14. This CDR3 has 16 amino acids. CDR3 coding DNA: TGTGCCAGCAGTTTGCCACCCGACAGGGGCCCCTCCGGCTACACCTTC. Translated, it gives CASSLPPDRGPSGYTF.

The chain uses TRBV14 and TRBJ2-7; 12 bases agree with TRBD2. V shed 11 bases and J 4 bases; nucleotides not matched to a gene: 33. Germline lookup yields CDR1 SGHDN and CDR2 FVKESK. The CDR3 is 22 residues long. The CDR3 DNA is TGTGCCTCCAGCCAAGGTTTCCAGGGGCTAGCGGGAGGGCCTAGGATTCGATACGAGCAGTACTTC. Amino acid sequence: CASSQGFQGLAGGPRIRYEQYF.

This clonotype was counted only a few times. This sequence joins TRBV14 and TRBJ2-1; D not resolved. Germline V gene data show CDR1 as SGHDN and CDR2 as FVKESK. With 6 bases removed from V and 4 bases from J, the gap between germline ends came to 10 bases. CDR3 length equals 13 residues. The CDR3 DNA follows: TGTGCCAGCAGTCCGGACGGATACAATGAGCAGTTCTTC. Protein: CASSPDGYNEQFF.

This clonotype showed up many times. The V gene is TRBV10-3, the J gene TRBJ2-3, with 9 bases aligning to TRBD2. The germline V gene encodes CDR1 ENHRY and CDR2 SYGVKD. The CDR3 has 16 residues. J was trimmed by 0 bases and V by 2 bases; bases with no gene match: 3. The CDR3 is CAISEHTSGSTDTQYF. The CDR3 DNA sequence: TGTGCCATCAGTGAGCATACTAGCGGGAGCACAGATACGCAGTATTTT.

This clonotype has only a few counts. The V and J genes are TRBV6-5 and TRBJ1-5; no reliable D call. Trimming stripped 4 bases from V and 7 bases from J, with 14 bases between. Germline V gene lookup returns CDR1 MNHEY and CDR2 SVGAGI. The CDR3 has 14 amino acids. The CDR3: CASSLESGSQPQHF. CDR3 bases: TGTGCCAGCAGTTTAGAATCGGGGTCCCAGCCCCAGCATTTT.

The chain employs TRBV12-3 or TRBV12-4 and TRBJ1-4; D is uncertain. This CDR3 has 11 amino acids. With 8 bases removed from V and 10 bases from J, the gap between germline ends came to 11 bases. For the CDR3, the DNA is TGTGCCAGCCCTCCTCGGGTAAAACTGTTTTTT. Translated: CASPPRVKLFF.

This clonotype was detected ten times or more. The chain uses TRBV5-1 and TRBJ1-2; weak D call: TRBD1 (6 bases). Germline CDR1 SGHRS, CDR2 YFSETQ. V was clipped by 6 bases and J by 4 bases, with 13 bases between them. The CDR3 is 13 amino acids. For the CDR3, the DNA is TGCGCCAGCACCGCGGGACAAGGCTATGGCTACACCTTC. Its protein is CASTAGQGYGYTF.

This chain joins TRBV19 and TRBJ1-5; D unclear. Germline CDR1 reads LNHDA; CDR2 reads SQIVND (reference sequence). The length of the CDR3 is 13 residues. Trimming took off 9 bases at V and 1 base at J, with 10 bases between the two ends. The CDR3 DNA reads as TGTGCCAGCGACCCCAGCAGCAATCAGCCCCAGCATTTT. Translated: CASDPSSNQPQHF.

The rearrangement uses TRBV12-3 or TRBV12-4 and TRBJ2-2; D may match TRBD1 or TRBD2 (5 bases each). The CDR3 is made up of 15 amino acids. With 1 base removed from V and 3 bases from J, the gap between germline ends came to 9 bases. The CDR3 DNA sequence: TGTGCCAGCAGTTTAGTTCGGGGCTACACCGGGGAGCTGTTTTTT. Translated: CASSLVRGYTGELFF.

The chain joins TRBV7-9 to TRBJ1-3; TRBD1 aligns across 7 bases. Germline V gene data show CDR1 as SEHNR and CDR2 as FQNEAQ (reference sequence). The J segment lost 2 bases and the V segment lost 1 base, leaving 8 bases of the junction unmatched. This CDR3 has 17 amino acids. CDR3 loop: CASSLGLGGGTGNTIYF. As DNA, the CDR3 is TGTGCCAGCAGCTTAGGGCTAGGAGGGGGCACTGGAAACACCATATATTTT. Full variable domain (outside the CDR3, taken from reference TRBV7-9 and TRBJ1-3): DTGVSQNPRHKITKRGQNVTFRCDPISEHNRLYWYRQTLGQGPEFLTYFQNEAQLEKSRLLSDRFSAERPKGSFSTLEIQRTEQGDSAMYLCASSLGLGGGTGNTIYFGEGSWLTVV.

This clonotype was counted ten times or more. V gene TRBV7-9 combines with J gene TRBJ1-2, with 9 bases aligning to TRBD1. The CDR3 length is 16 residues. The V gene end was trimmed by 5 bases and the J gene end by 9 bases; junction bases not matched to a gene: 16. The V gene's germline CDR1 is SEHNR and CDR2 FQNEAQ (reference sequence). The CDR3 spells CASSPLYDRGISSYTF. As DNA, the CDR3 is TGTGCCAGCAGCCCTCTATACGACAGGGGGATCTCCAGCTACACCTTC.

This clonotype was counted ten times or more. The rearrangement links TRBV7-9 to TRBJ2-7; tentatively, D is TRBD1 (5 bases). V lost 3 bases, J lost 6 bases, and 12 bases lay in between. This CDR3 is built from 13 residues. The germline V gene encodes CDR1 SEHNR and CDR2 FQNEAQ (reference sequence). As DNA, the CDR3 is TGTGCCAGCAGCTTGTTAGGGGAAAGCGAGCAGTACGTC. Translating it yields CASSLLGESEQYV.

V is TRBV4-1 and J is TRBJ2-1, with TRBD2 as a possible D gene (6 bases). The CDR3 is 16 amino acids. V shed 5 bases and J shed 6 bases, with 20 bases lying between them. CDR1 MGHRA and CDR2 YSYEKL come from the germline V gene. The CDR3 DNA follows: TGCGCCAGCAGCACGTCCGGGACTCGGAGGGTCAATGAGCAGTTCTTC. This sequence encodes CASSTSGTRRVNEQFF.

This clonotype has just a few counts. V gene TRBV12-3 or TRBV12-4 combines with J gene TRBJ1-2; a weak D match, TRBD1 (5 bases). V was shortened by 6 bases and J by 2 bases, with 13 bases between the two germline ends. This CDR3 has 14 amino acids. CDR3 amino acids: CASSLGGWNYGYTF. CDR3 sequence (DNA): TGTGCCAGCAGCTTGGGGGGATGGAACTATGGCTACACCTTC.

This clonotype was counted between two and nine times. The rearrangement joins TRBV20-1 to TRBJ2-5; 10 nucleotides align to TRBD1. The germline CDR1 and CDR2 sequences are DFQATT and SNEGSKA (reference sequence). This CDR3 has 15 amino acids. The V segment lost 4 bases and the J segment 1 base; nucleotides outside the gene matches: 6. The CDR3 nucleotides are TGCAGTGCTACAAGGACAGGGGGGATCCAAGAGACCCAGTACTTC. Protein sequence: CSATRTGGIQETQYF.

The chain couples TRBV11-2 to TRBJ2-7; D is unclear. With 5 bases removed from V and 3 bases from J, the gap between germline ends came to 11 bases. Per germline, CDR1 SGHAT and CDR2 FQNNGV. The CDR3 loop spans 13 amino acids. DNA for the CDR3: TGTGCCAGCAGCCCTCTTCTGGGCTACGAGCAGTACTTC. Amino acids: CASSPLLGYEQYF.

The table lists this clonotype with a few counts. This rearrangement joins TRBV5-1 to TRBJ2-1; 13 bases match TRBD2. There are 14 residues in the CDR3. Germline lookup yields CDR1 SGHRS and CDR2 YFSETQ. V dropped 9 bases and J dropped 10; count of bases not matched to a gene: 10. The CDR3 region is CATKLAGGPGEQFF. DNA of the CDR3: TGCGCCACCAAACTAGCGGGGGGGCCAGGAGAGCAGTTCTTC.